This paragraph reports one T cell receptor beta chain. One end of the junction varies from germline; a read error may be responsible. The record originates from a study of sequential checkpoint blockade in melanoma. There are 15 residues in the CDR3. The germline V gene encodes CDR1 SSHAT and CDR2 FNYEAQ (reference sequence). Method: immunoSEQ multiplex PCR; TCRdb's copy keeps in-frame clones and lacks some. The sample records over 3,000 clones, less than 75% being singletons. The treatment: randomized to nivolumab then ipilimumab (arm A) or the reverse (arm B). No patient had prior DNA-damaging chemotherapy. Live CD3+CD8+ CD19− CD56− cells were sorted from PBMCs.

Sequences were derived from CD8+ T cells sorted from blood (inferred from file names), sampled from a patient given nivolumab and ipilimumab in sequence. The clonotype originates from a human patient with melanoma. Some clones in this sample may be carry-over from other donors' samples. V is TRBV7-7 and J is TRBJ2-5; 9 nucleotides match TRBD2. The CDR3 sequence: CASSRELAGIETQYF. The DNA of the CDR3 is TGTGCTAGCAGCCGGGAGCTAGCGGGGATAGAGACCCAGTACTTC.